One and the same sample provided the 20 T cell receptor beta chains below, sequenced in a study of cytomegalovirus exposure and HLA in healthy donors (TCRdb year 2017). Library method: the immunoSEQ multiplex PCR assay. A mixture of 60 forward primers for TCR Vbeta segments and 13 reverse primers for TCR Jbeta segments was used in the multiplex PCR. TCRdb mirrors the immuneACCESS table, restricted to in-frame sequences. Some clones are absent from its copies; in checked studies, under half trace to an unresolved V gene, and the reason for the others is unknown. The table for this sample lists about 150,000 clones; roughly three quarters of them were counted only once. Around 13% of the sample goes to the ten largest clones. Sequencing used PBMCs. Receptors originate from a man aged 30 to 45 in good health and CMV-seropositive.

The CDR3 DNA reads TGTGCCAGCAGCCCCGGGGTAGCGGGATGGTCCTACAATGAGCAGTTCTTC. This sequence encodes CASSPGVAGWSYNEQFF. The V call is TRBV27, the J call TRBJ2-1, with TRBD2 matching over 8 bases. Germline-derived CDR1 and CDR2 are MNHEY and SMNVEV (reference sequence). The CDR3 runs to 17 residues. After removal of 6 bases from V and 1 base from J, the junction contained 11 bases not matched to a gene.

Here the CDR3 DNA reads TGTGCCAGCAGCCAAGTAGGCGGAGCCTCTGGAAACACCATATATTTT. Translated, it gives CASSQVGGASGNTIYF. The J gene is TRBJ1-3, the V gene TRBV14; unclear D gene. Between the trimmed V and J ends, which lost 1 base and 0 bases, there was a span of 10 bases. CDR3 size: 16 residues. The germline CDR1 and CDR2 sequences are SGHDN and FVKESK. Looking up the rest from reference TRBV14 and TRBJ1-3 gives the full variable domain: EAGVTQFPSHSVIEKGQTVTLRCDPISGHDNLYWYRRVMGKEIKFLLHFVKESKQDESGMPNNRFLAERTGGTYSTLKVQPAELEDSGVYFCASSQVGGASGNTIYFGEGSWLTVV.

In this sample, this clone turned up once. The V and J genes are TRBV30 and TRBJ1-2; 7 bases agree with TRBD1. The trim removed 0 bases at V and 2 bases at J, leaving 6 bases unmatched. In germline, CDR1 is GTSNPN, CDR2 SVGIG (reference sequence). The CDR3 is 15 residues long. The CDR3 DNA follows: TGTGCCTGGAGTGTAGGTGGGACAGAAAACTATGGCTACACCTTC. It translates to CAWSVGGTENYGYTF.

Only one count was recorded for this clone. The DNA of the CDR3 is TGTGCCTGGAGTGTAGGTCCCGGCCAAGGGGGCCAAGAGACCCAGTACTTC. Translation gives CAWSVGPGQGGQETQYF. The V gene is TRBV30, the J gene TRBJ2-5, with D possibly matching TRBD1 (6 bases). Trimming took off 0 bases at V and 1 base at J, with 18 bases between the two ends. CDR3 length: 17 amino acids. CDR1 GTSNPN and CDR2 SVGIG come from the germline V gene (reference sequence). Full variable domain (remainder filled in from reference TRBV30 and TRBJ2-5): SQTIHQWPATLVQPVGSPLSLECTVEGTSNPNLYWYRQAAGRGLQLLFYSVGIGQISSEVPQNLSASRPQDRQFILSSKKLLLSDSGFYLCAWSVGPGQGGQETQYFGPGTRLLVL.

The gene calls are TRBV21-1 and TRBJ1-5; the tabulated D call, TRBD1, remains unverified against the DNA. TRBV21-1 is described as a pseudogene. The CDR3 totals 15 residues. The DNA for the CDR3 is TGTGCCAGCAGCAATAGTGGACATAGCAATCAGCCCCAGCATTTT. Protein: CASSNSGHSNQPQHF.

V and J are TRBV6-1 and TRBJ2-3; TRBD2 matches 10 bases. The CDR3 is made up of 15 amino acids. Unmatched junction bases numbered 7, after V lost 6 bases and J lost 4 bases. The germline gives CDR1 MNHNS, CDR2 SASEGT. Here the CDR3 DNA reads TGTGCCAGCAGGTCCTTCCTAGCGGGAGCAGATACGCAGTATTTT. Translating gives CASRSFLAGADTQYF.

The genes are TRBV10-1 and TRBJ2-7; TRBD1 matches at 10 bases. Germline V lookup: CDR1 WNHNN, CDR2 SYGVQD (reference sequence). J lost 2 bases, V lost 3 bases, and 7 bases had no gene match. The CDR3 consists of 16 residues. The CDR3: CASSDRTGGHTYEQYF. DNA for the CDR3: TGCGCCAGCAGTGATAGGACAGGGGGACACACCTACGAGCAGTACTTC.

The V and J genes are TRBV14 and TRBJ2-4, with 11 positions matching TRBD2. The CDR3 covers 16 residues. Germline CDR1 reads SGHDN; CDR2 reads FVKESK. V was pared by 8 bases and J by 6 bases, with 12 bases of the junction left unmatched. The CDR3 here is CASAPGTSGGGNIQYF. CDR3 coding DNA: TGTGCCAGCGCCCCGGGGACTAGCGGTGGGGGAAACATTCAGTACTTC.

V is TRBV6-6 and J is TRBJ2-1; D possibly corresponds to TRBD1 (6 bases). The CDR3 loop spans 15 amino acids. Per germline, CDR1 MNHNY and CDR2 SVGAGI (reference sequence). V lost 4 bases and J 4 bases, leaving 14 bases between the germline ends. This CDR3 reads CASSSGQGEYNEQFF. The CDR3 bases are TGTGCCAGCAGTTCGGGACAAGGAGAGTACAATGAGCAGTTCTTC.

This clone turned up a few times. This chain links TRBV7-3 with TRBJ2-2; perhaps TRBD2 as D (6 bases). The V gene's germline CDR1 is SGHTA and CDR2 FQGTGA. V was pared by 5 bases and J by 1 base, with 14 bases between. This CDR3 contains 16 residues. CDR3 coding DNA: TGTGCCAGCAGCCGTCAGCTAGCGCAGAACACCGGGGAGCTGTTTTTT. It is translated as CASSRQLAQNTGELFF.

The V and J genes are TRBV18 and TRBJ2-7, with 10 bases aligning to TRBD2. With 6 bases clipped from V and 6 bases from J, the junction kept 11 bases outside the gene matches. The CDR3 consists of 15 residues. From germline, CDR1 is KGHSH and CDR2 LQKENI. The DNA of the CDR3 is TGTGCCAGCTCGCACGATAGCGGGAGGACCCTCGAGCAGTACTTC. Translating it yields CASSHDSGRTLEQYF.

The genes are TRBV7-6 and TRBJ2-5; 7 bases map to TRBD2. V trimming: 5 bases; J trimming: 3 bases; junction bases outside the gene matches: 9. Germline-derived CDR1 and CDR2 are SGHVS and FNYEAQ. The CDR3 is 15 amino acids. In nucleotides, the CDR3 is TGTGCCAGCAGCAAAACCGGGACTATAAAAGAGACCCAGTACTTC. Its protein product is CASSKTGTIKETQYF.

The chain joins TRBV6-5 to TRBJ2-2; maybe TRBD2 (6 bases). The CDR3 length is 15 residues. CDR1 and CDR2 (germline): MNHEY, SVGAGI. V dropped 6 bases and J dropped 6 bases, with 17 bases sitting between them. The CDR3 nucleotides are TGTGCCAGCAGAGGAGGGCAGGGAATTGCCGGGGAGCTGTTTTTT. This sequence encodes CASRGGQGIAGELFF.

The J gene is TRBJ2-6, the V gene TRBV10-3; D possibly corresponds to TRBD2 (5 bases). This CDR3 is 19 amino acids long. V lost 3 bases and J 0 bases, leaving 18 bases between the germline ends. Germline CDR1 reads ENHRY; CDR2 reads SYGVKD. The CDR3 spells CAISDRGWSSGSGANVLTF. DNA for the CDR3: TGTGCCATCAGTGACCGGGGTTGGTCGAGCGGCTCTGGGGCCAACGTCCTGACTTTC.

This clone has only a few counts. V usage is TRBV29-1 and J usage is TRBJ2-5; perhaps TRBD1 as D (5 bases). Deletions cut 6 bases from V and 5 bases from J, with 13 bases between. Per the germline V gene, CDR1 is SQVTM and CDR2 is ANQGSEA. This CDR3 has 12 amino acids. The CDR3 DNA is TGCAGCGTGGGATTGGGGCGCGAGACCCAGTACTTC. Its protein product is CSVGLGRETQYF.

The V call is TRBV28, the J call TRBJ1-5, with D unclear. Germline V gene data show CDR1 as MDHEN and CDR2 as SYDVKM. Trimming left V 10 bases short and J 1 base short, with 8 bases between. The CDR3 spans 12 residues. The CDR3 protein is CATLQSNQPQHF. CDR3 in DNA: TGTGCCACCCTACAGAGCAATCAGCCCCAGCATTTT. Looking up the rest from reference TRBV28 and TRBJ1-5 gives the full variable domain: DVKVTQSSRYLVKRTGEKVFLECVQDMDHENMFWYRQDPGLGLRLIYFSYDVKMKEKGDIPEGYSVSREKKERFSLILESASTNQTSMYLCATLQSNQPQHFGDGTRLSIL.

The chain combines TRBV7-8 with TRBJ1-1; 7 nucleotides align to TRBD1. Trimming took 5 bases from V and 2 from J; bases not matched to a gene: 14. CDR1 and CDR2 (germline): SGHVS, FQNEAQ. The CDR3 totals 17 residues. CDR3 nucleotide sequence: TGTGCCAGCAGCAAAGGGTCTCCGGGACAGATAAACACTGAAGCTTTCTTT. Its protein product is CASSKGSPGQINTEAFF.

This clone has more than one count but fewer than ten. J is TRBJ2-5 and V is TRBV15; 13 bases match TRBD2. The germline gives CDR1 LNHNV, CDR2 YYDKDF (reference sequence). CDR3 length: 14 amino acids. V shed 5 bases, J shed 3 bases, and the junction held 0 bases outside the gene matches. In DNA form, the CDR3 reads TGTGCCACCAGCGGACTAGCGGGAGAAGAGACCCAGTACTTC. Translation gives CATSGLAGEETQYF.

Here the CDR3 reads CASTRDSQQGGYTF. The DNA of the CDR3 is TGTGCCAGCACCCGGGACAGTCAACAGGGGGGCTACACCTTC. V gene TRBV6-1 combines with J gene TRBJ1-2, with TRBD1 matching 7 bases. Trimming at V came to 7 bases and at J to 8 bases, leaving 13 bases not matched to a gene. The CDR3 sequence is 14 residues long. Germline lookup yields CDR1 MNHNS and CDR2 SASEGT.

This chain joins TRBV28 and TRBJ2-5, with D tentatively TRBD1 (7 bases). The better agreement between TRBJ2-7 and the DNA end casts doubt on the J call. This CDR3 contains 14 residues. Germline CDR1 and CDR2: MDHEN and SYDVKM. The CDR3 is CASTAQGGTYEQYF. DNA of the CDR3: TGTGCCAGCACGGCCCAGGGGGGTACCTACGAGCAGTACTTC.